The 4 T cell receptor beta chains listed next were all sequenced from one sample in a study of T cell responses to AZD1222 COVID-19 vaccine. Using immunoSEQ multiplex PCR, the repertoire was profiled, and TCRdb retains in-frame clones only, with some absent. The data contain approximately 200,000 clones, about 89% of them singletons. This sample comprised peripheral blood, obtained on day 0 of MenACWY control vaccination. The receptors were gathered from an adult in good health.

This clone was detected only once. The J gene is TRBJ2-1, the V gene TRBV18, with TRBD1 as a possible D gene (6 bases). Between the trimmed V and J ends, which lost 6 bases and 0 bases, there was a span of 9 bases. The CDR3 runs to 14 residues. Germline V gene data show CDR1 as KGHSH and CDR2 as LQKENI. CDR3 sequence (DNA): TGTGCCAGCTCCCAGGGGAGCTCCTACAATGAGCAGTTCTTC. Its translation: CASSQGSSYNEQFF.

In this sample, this clone turned up once. The chain carries TRBV19 and TRBJ2-1; 12 nucleotides match TRBD1. CDR1 is LNHDA, CDR2 SQIVND, per germline (reference sequence). The CDR3 consists of 15 residues. The J segment lost 7 bases and the V segment lost 6 bases, leaving 7 bases of the junction unmatched. The CDR3 sequence is CASRTPGQGANEQFF. The CDR3 region has the DNA TGTGCCAGTAGGACGCCGGGACAGGGGGCGAATGAGCAGTTCTTC.

The rearrangement links TRBV5-1 to TRBJ2-7; D is unclear. Trimming removed 1 base at V and 2 bases at J, with 10 bases between. The CDR3 has 14 amino acids. The germline V gene encodes CDR1 SGHRS and CDR2 YFSETQ. The CDR3: CASSLMDGPYEQYF. In nucleotides, the CDR3 is TGCGCCAGCAGCTTGATGGACGGACCCTACGAGCAGTACTTC.

This clone turned up a few times. The chain couples TRBV6-2 or TRBV6-3 to TRBJ2-1; the match to TRBD1 covers 8 bases. The V gene end was trimmed by 6 bases and the J gene end by 8 bases; junction bases not matched to a gene: 9. The CDR3 runs to 14 residues. CDR1 MNHEY and CDR2 SVGEGT come from the germline V gene. The DNA of the CDR3 is TGTGCCAGCAGCCGGACAGGGACGAGGTATGAGCAGTTCTTC. Its protein is CASSRTGTRYEQFF.